The entry below gives a single T cell receptor (beta chain) sequence along with its context. Its antigen is unknown. Germline V gene sequence: CDR1 LNHDA, CDR2 SQIVND (reference sequence). The CDR3 covers 14 residues. Trimming took off 2 bases at V and 0 bases at J, with 5 bases between the two ends. These data belong to a study of persistence of HIV-infected CD4 T cells. Study observations and caveats: TCRbeta richness was lower in CMV- and Gag-responding cells than in anti-CD3/anti-CD28-responding cells. Within sorted populations, more oligoclonal TCRs accompanied more oligoclonal proviruses.

An overlapping HIV-1 Gag peptide pool stimulated these cells at about 1 ug/peptide/mL. Sorted nonresponding memory CD4+ T cells were CD40L-negative, CD69-negative, CD45RO-high. This was the immunoSEQ version 4 assay in survey mode. Each sample used up to roughly 1 ug genomic DNA diluted to roughly 10 ng/uL. Repertoires were generated with immunoSEQ multiplex PCR, while TCRdb's copy carries only in-frame clones and drops some. Here the sample spans around 39,000 clones, 82% being singletons. This clonotype was obtained from an adult with HIV. The donor label of this sample is uncertain. Here the sequenced sample was cultured CD4+ T cells from PBMCs, taken from a patient who received antiretroviral therapy. This sequence joins TRBV19 and TRBJ2-1; unclear D gene. CDR3 sequence (DNA): TGTGCCAGTAGTATAAGTATCTCCTACAATGAGCAGTTCTTC. Protein product: CASSISISYNEQFF.